The clone carrying this T cell receptor beta chain turned up a few times. Antigen: not known. Each sample gave at least 6.5 million isolated PBMCs. Primers used in a second PCR of roughly 7 to 11 cycles were a sample-barcoded 5' primer and a J-beta primer mix. TCRdb re-derived calls from the 5' RACE reads in MiXCR, one entry per CDR3 protein. This sample has about 1.8 million distinct CDR3 sequences; about 49% occur once, and the top ten carry 2.1%. This sample stems from a study of blood T cells in healthy people across ages. Whole-study results and caveats: Strongly correlated with naive T cell percentage was TCR beta diversity. Per million T cells, TCR beta diversity dropped about linearly as age rose. Unsorted PBMC input precluded a conclusive naive versus antigen-experienced comparison.

CDR3 length: 15 residues. V was clipped by 6 bases and J by 5 bases, with 19 bases between them. This chain joins TRBV12-3 or TRBV12-4 and TRBJ2-5; no clear D gene. Sequencing was carried out using blood. The source of this sequence is a middle-aged woman in good health. DNA for the CDR3: TGTGCCAGCAGCCCTGACGTCGCGGTTCGGGAGACCCAGTACTTC. Its translation is CASSPDVAVRETQYF.